Reported below is one T cell receptor beta chain. At one end the junction does not follow the germline gene, possibly because of a read error. Nashville, Tennessee was home to all donors, who were Caucasian adults. The record originates from a study of shared clonotypes between healthy human individuals. CDR3 length: 12 amino acids. CDR1 is MDHEN, CDR2 SYDVKM, per germline. The protocol was immunoSEQ multiplex PCR, while the TCRdb copy is restricted to in-frame clones and leaves out a portion. The data hold hundreds of thousands of clones, with about 74% observed a single time. The receptor's source is a woman in her 30s in good health. Material: memory CD4+ T cells sorted from blood. Regarding subset: CD45RA-negative fraction. The chain uses TRBV28 and TRBJ1-5; tentative D call: TRBD1 (5 bases). CDR3 sequence (DNA): TGTGCCAGCAGTCTAGCACCGGGGACGTTACGTTTT. This sequence encodes CASSLAPGTLRF.